The 3 T cell receptor beta chains in this list originate from one sample, sequenced in a study of identical twins. TCRdb ran MiXCR on the 5' RACE reads and lists one entry per CDR3 protein. The sample carries some 600,000 distinct CDR3 sequences, just over 7% recorded once. Another study also made use of these data, one on yellow fever vaccine responses in identical twins.

Input material: PBMCs. The receptors derive from a woman between 18 and 30 years old in good health.

This clonotype was seen many times. This rearrangement joins TRBV12-3 or TRBV12-4 to TRBJ2-5; 11 nucleotides align to TRBD2. J gave up 4 bases and V 6 bases, and 10 bases lay outside the gene matches. CDR3 length: 16 amino acids. CDR3 protein: CASRLAGVMGRETQYF. The DNA of the CDR3 is TGTGCCAGCAGACTAGCGGGAGTCATGGGGAGAGAGACCCAGTACTTC.

This clonotype was seen more than once but under ten times. The CDR3 here is CSAWATGTGMIYGYTF. The CDR3 nucleotides read TGCAGTGCTTGGGCTACCGGGACAGGGATGATCTATGGCTACACCTTC. The chain uses TRBV20-1 and TRBJ1-2; 9 bases are a match to TRBD1. V dropped 5 bases and J dropped 4; count of bases not matched to a gene: 14. This CDR3 has 16 amino acids. The germline CDR1 and CDR2 sequences are DFQATT and SNEGSKA (reference sequence).

This clonotype was seen many times. The J gene is TRBJ2-2, the V gene TRBV14; possible D gene TRBD2, 5 bases. The germline CDR1 and CDR2 sequences are SGHDN and FVKESK. Between the trimmed V and J ends, which lost 1 base and 7 bases, there was a span of 19 bases. The CDR3 contains 17 residues. The CDR3 protein is CASSQATGGYSFGELFF. The CDR3 region has the DNA TGTGCCAGCAGCCAAGCAACGGGCGGGTACTCGTTCGGGGAGCTGTTTTTT.